This entry lists 32 T cell receptor beta chains sequenced from one sample in a study of blood T cell repertoires in COVID-19. The protocol was immunoSEQ multiplex PCR, while the TCRdb copy is restricted to in-frame clones and leaves out a portion. The data hold some 250,000 clones, with 81% observed a single time. The sequenced sample was peripheral blood. The source of these receptors is an elderly woman with COVID-19, enrolled during active disease.

This sequence joins TRBV5-1 and TRBJ2-2; tentative D call: TRBD2 (5 bases). CDR3 length equals 16 residues. Germline V gene lookup returns CDR1 SGHRS and CDR2 YFSETQ. V lost 4 bases and J lost 5, with 18 bases in between. In DNA, the CDR3 is TGCGCCAGCAGCGAAACCCCCAGGACGGGGACCGGGGAGCTGTTTTTT. Amino acid sequence: CASSETPRTGTGELFF.

This rearrangement joins TRBV30 to TRBJ2-5; 16 nucleotides line up with TRBD2. The CDR3 is 15 residues long. Trimming removed 7 bases from V and 5 bases from J; junction bases left unmatched: 7. Germline V gene data show CDR1 as GTSNPN and CDR2 as SVGIG (reference sequence). The CDR3 is CASGLAGGPTETQYF. In DNA, the CDR3 is TGTGCCTCGGGACTAGCGGGAGGGCCTACGGAGACCCAGTACTTC.

This CDR3 is CASSEPGWLYEQYF. Here the CDR3 DNA reads TGTGCCAGCAGTGAACCAGGGTGGCTTTACGAGCAGTACTTC. J is TRBJ2-7 and V is TRBV6-1, with a tentative D call TRBD1 (5 bases). Trimming stripped 2 bases from V and 4 bases from J, with 12 bases between. Germline V CDR1 and CDR2: MNHNS, SASEGT. This CDR3 has 14 amino acids.

J is TRBJ1-6 and V is TRBV3-1 (or the pseudogene TRBV3-2), with a possible D match to TRBD1 (6 bases). Germline V lookup: CDR1 LGHDT, CDR2 YNNKEL (reference sequence). The CDR3 is made up of 14 amino acids. Trimming pared 6 bases from V and 0 bases from J, leaving 6 bases between. CDR3 sequence: CASRDSSYNSPLHF. The CDR3 region has the DNA TGTGCCAGCAGGGACAGCTCCTATAATTCACCCCTCCACTTT.

The V gene is TRBV2, the J gene TRBJ1-4; 9 bases are a match to TRBD1. J was trimmed by 5 bases and V by 2 bases; bases with no gene match: 6. CDR1 is SNHLY and CDR2 is FYNNEI in the germline V gene. The CDR3 totals 16 residues. The CDR3 is CASSERDRVPNEKLFF. Written as DNA, the CDR3 is TGTGCCAGCAGTGAAAGGGACAGGGTACCCAATGAAAAACTGTTTTTT.

CDR3 amino acids: CASSFHGGQPQHF. The CDR3, as DNA: TGTGCCAGCAGTTTTCATGGAGGTCAGCCCCAGCATTTT. This chain joins TRBV12-3 or TRBV12-4 and TRBJ1-5; D remains unclear. The length of the CDR3 is 13 residues. V was shortened by 3 bases and J by 6 bases, with 9 bases between the two germline ends.

The chain links TRBV11-2 to TRBJ2-2, with a weak D call TRBD2 (5 bases). The CDR3 sequence is 15 residues long. V was pared by 8 bases and J by 0 bases, with 13 bases between. CDR1 is SGHAT, CDR2 FQNNGV, per germline. The CDR3 DNA reads TGTGCCAGCGGTGGTAGCGCCGCGAACACCGGGGAGCTGTTTTTT. It yields the protein CASGGSAANTGELFF.

This chain connects TRBV30 to TRBJ1-2; D might be TRBD1 (5 bases). Trimming removed 0 bases from V and 8 bases from J, with 16 bases in between. Per germline, CDR1 GTSNPN and CDR2 SVGIG (reference sequence). The CDR3 extends over 14 amino acids. The CDR3 DNA reads TGTGCCTGGAGTGTACAAAGGGACTCGGGGGGCTACACCTTC. Its protein is CAWSVQRDSGGYTF.

The chain carries TRBV19 and TRBJ2-5, with 15 bases aligning to TRBD2. The J segment lost 3 bases and the V segment lost 5 bases, leaving 13 bases of the junction unmatched. This CDR3 is built from 19 residues. In germline, CDR1 is LNHDA, CDR2 SQIVND (reference sequence). The CDR3 is CASSPGLAGGGSLKETQYF. CDR3 sequence (DNA): TGTGCCAGTAGTCCGGGACTAGCGGGAGGAGGAAGCTTAAAAGAGACCCAGTACTTC.

The genes are TRBV7-3 and TRBJ1-4; 8 bases fit TRBD1. Trimming at V came to 0 bases and at J to 5 bases, leaving 11 bases not matched to a gene. Germline V CDR1 and CDR2: SGHTA, FQGTGA. The CDR3 extends over 18 amino acids. The CDR3 is CASSLTLLSRDRNEKLFF. The CDR3 DNA sequence: TGTGCCAGCAGCTTAACCCTTCTGTCCCGGGACAGGAATGAAAAACTGTTTTTT.

The chain uses TRBV2 and TRBJ2-7; D perhaps matches TRBD2 (7 bases). Per the germline V gene, CDR1 is SNHLY and CDR2 is FYNNEI. V lost 4 bases to trimming and J lost 7 bases, with 17 bases between them. The CDR3 loop spans 14 amino acids. The CDR3 is CASSVVRGAGEQYF. In DNA form, the CDR3 reads TGTGCCAGCAGTGTGGTCCGGGGGGCTGGGGAGCAGTACTTC.

J is TRBJ2-5 and V is TRBV19; tentative D call: TRBD1 (7 bases). CDR3 length: 15 residues. Germline assignment: CDR1 LNHDA and CDR2 SQIVND (reference sequence). Trimming left V 7 bases short and J 0 bases short, with 15 bases between. CDR3 sequence (DNA): TGTGCCAGTAACTCAGGGGGGATGGACCAAGAGACCCAGTACTTC. Translation gives CASNSGGMDQETQYF.

The chain carries TRBV15 and TRBJ1-5; 11 nucleotides align to TRBD1. With V trimmed by 0 bases and J by 6 bases, 4 bases remained unmatched. Germline V gene data show CDR1 as LNHNV and CDR2 as YYDKDF (reference sequence). This CDR3 is 16 amino acids long. In DNA form, the CDR3 reads TGTGCCACCAGCAGAGACAGGGGGACAGGGGGTCAGCCCCAGCATTTT. Translating it yields CATSRDRGTGGQPQHF.

The chain employs TRBV28 and TRBJ1-5, with 7 bases identical to TRBD1. Trimming removed 6 bases from V and 5 bases from J; junction bases left unmatched: 10. Germline CDR1 is MDHEN and CDR2 is SYDVKM. There are 15 residues in the CDR3. CDR3 DNA: TGTGCCAGCAGCTCCGGACAGGCCTTGGATCAGCCCCAGCATTTT. Encoded protein: CASSSGQALDQPQHF.

The V call is TRBV6-2 or TRBV6-3, the J call TRBJ2-1; TRBD2 matches at 10 bases. This CDR3 has 15 residues. After removal of 8 bases from V and 4 bases from J, the junction contained 8 bases not matched to a gene. Germline assignment: CDR1 MNHEY and CDR2 SVGEGT. The DNA of the CDR3 is TGTGCCAGCTGCCGAGAGACTAGCGGGTACAATGAGCAGTTCTTC. Translated: CASCRETSGYNEQFF.

The CDR3 loop reads CASSQVGGPLVEAFF. CDR3 in DNA: TGTGCCAGCAGCCAAGTAGGGGGCCCACTGGTTGAAGCTTTCTTT. The chain employs TRBV3-1 (or the pseudogene TRBV3-2) and TRBJ1-1; 7 bases are shared with TRBD1. The V and J ends lost 1 base and 7 bases, in that order; junction bases with no gene match: 9. The CDR3 consists of 15 residues. CDR1 is LGHDT and CDR2 is YNNKEL in the germline V gene (reference sequence).

The CDR3 region is CASSLGVILDEQYF. The CDR3 nucleotides read TGCGCCAGCAGCTTGGGGGTCATCCTAGACGAGCAGTACTTC. The chain employs TRBV5-1 and TRBJ2-7; D call uncertain. This CDR3 region has 14 residues. Germline CDR1 reads SGHRS; CDR2 reads YFSETQ. V was cut by 0 bases and J by 5 bases, with 12 bases left in between.

V and J are TRBV10-3 and TRBJ2-7, with unresolved D. The CDR3 extends over 12 amino acids. Germline V gene sequence: CDR1 ENHRY, CDR2 SYGVKD. Trimming pared 8 bases from V and 3 bases from J, leaving 11 bases between. CDR3 loop: CAIGSQVYEQYF. In DNA form, the CDR3 reads TGTGCCATCGGAAGCCAGGTCTACGAGCAGTACTTC.

The sample holds a few counts of this clone. In DNA, the CDR3 is TGCGCCAGCAGCCAGAGGCCACTAGCGGGAGGGAGGGATACGCAGTATTTT. Its translation: CASSQRPLAGGRDTQYF. This sequence joins TRBV4-1 and TRBJ2-3; 13 positions agree with TRBD2. The CDR3 has 17 residues. V trimming: 3 bases; J trimming: 6 bases; junction bases outside the gene matches: 9. CDR1 and CDR2 (germline): MGHRA, YSYEKL.

The rearrangement joins TRBV9 to TRBJ1-4; 7 bases are a match to TRBD1. The CDR3 spans 15 residues. Germline CDR1 reads SGDLS; CDR2 reads YYNGEE. After removal of 2 bases from V and 3 bases from J, the junction contained 4 bases not matched to a gene. CDR3 DNA: TGTGCCAGCAGCGTGACGGGACAGCCTAATGAAAAACTGTTTTTT. Translation gives CASSVTGQPNEKLFF.

The chain couples TRBV19 to TRBJ2-5, with D possibly being TRBD1 (5 bases). The CDR3 is 12 amino acids. V lost 2 bases and J lost 5, with 6 bases in between. Looked up from germline, CDR1 is LNHDA and CDR2 is SQIVND (reference sequence). The CDR3 sequence is CASSIRGETQYF. CDR3 in DNA: TGTGCCAGTAGTATAAGGGGTGAGACCCAGTACTTC.

V and J are TRBV4-1 and TRBJ1-2; D remains unclear. In germline, CDR1 is MGHRA, CDR2 YSYEKL. Trimming removed 1 base from V and 3 bases from J, with 12 bases in between. The CDR3 contains 15 residues. The CDR3 spells CASSQGYQADYGYTF. DNA for the CDR3: TGCGCCAGCAGCCAAGGGTATCAGGCTGACTATGGCTACACCTTC.

The V and J genes are TRBV12-3 or TRBV12-4 and TRBJ2-1, with D hard to call. The CDR3 consists of 13 residues. The V gene lost 10 bases and the J gene lost 5 bases, with 15 bases spanning the gap. The CDR3 loop is CATTTQTNNEQFF. The CDR3 nucleotides are TGTGCCACAACTACCCAAACGAACAATGAGCAGTTCTTC.

In regard to this clone: The same CDR3 is also encoded by other DNA sequences in this sample. The DNA of the CDR3 is TGTGCCAGCAGCCCCGGGGATCAGCCCCAGCATTTT. Translation: CASSPGDQPQHF. The chain employs TRBV7-9 and TRBJ1-5; D unresolved. Germline-derived CDR1 and CDR2 are SEHNR and FQNEAQ (reference sequence). The germline V and J ends were trimmed by 5 bases and 5 bases, with 7 bases remaining between them. The CDR3 runs to 12 residues.

The CDR3 protein is CASGTLVPEAFF. The CDR3 DNA is TGTGCCAGCGGGACTCTTGTCCCTGAAGCTTTCTTT. J is TRBJ1-1 and V is TRBV28, with D possibly matching TRBD1 (5 bases). The V gene's germline CDR1 is MDHEN and CDR2 SYDVKM. This CDR3 is built from 12 residues. Trimming removed 8 bases at V and 6 bases at J, with 13 bases between.

This chain links TRBV28 with TRBJ1-1, with TRBD1 matching over 12 bases. CDR3 length: 15 residues. J gave up 2 bases and V 6 bases, and 4 bases lay outside the gene matches. Per the germline V gene, CDR1 is MDHEN and CDR2 is SYDVKM. The CDR3 reads CASRGQGARNTEAFF. As DNA, the CDR3 is TGTGCCAGCAGGGGACAGGGGGCGCGTAACACTGAAGCTTTCTTT.

This sequence joins TRBV27 and TRBJ1-5; 11 nucleotides match TRBD1. The CDR3 is made up of 15 amino acids. Germline V gives CDR1 MNHEY, CDR2 SMNVEV (reference sequence). V lost 9 bases to trimming and J lost 3 bases; unmatched junction nucleotides: 7. Here the CDR3 reads CASSRTGGNNQPQHF. The CDR3 bases are TGTGCCAGTTCTCGGACAGGGGGCAACAATCAGCCCCAGCATTTT.

The V and J genes are TRBV19 and TRBJ1-5; 10 nucleotides line up with TRBD1. The CDR3 length is 18 residues. The V gene end was trimmed by 3 bases and the J gene end by 4 bases; junction bases not matched to a gene: 12. The germline CDR1 and CDR2 sequences are LNHDA and SQIVND (reference sequence). The CDR3 nucleotides are TGTGCCAGTAGTATCCGGCGACAGGGGGCGACGAGTAATCAGCCCCAGCATTTT. It is translated as CASSIRRQGATSNQPQHF.

The gene calls are TRBV2 and TRBJ1-4; 9 positions agree with TRBD1. Germline CDR1 is SNHLY and CDR2 is FYNNEI. The V and J ends lost 4 bases and 14 bases, in that order; junction bases with no gene match: 14. The CDR3 is made up of 15 amino acids. The CDR3 protein is CASSAMRGTGTGLFF. CDR3 sequence (DNA): TGTGCCAGCAGTGCGATGCGGGGGACCGGGACAGGGCTGTTTTTT.

The rearrangement joins TRBV11-1 to TRBJ2-2; no firm D call. The CDR3 is made up of 11 amino acids. CDR1 SGHAT and CDR2 FQDESV come from the germline V gene (reference sequence). V lost 5 bases and J 6 bases, leaving 4 bases between the germline ends. This chain's CDR3 is CASSPSGELFF. The DNA for the CDR3 is TGTGCCAGCAGCCCGTCCGGGGAGCTGTTTTTT.

This chain uses TRBV5-8 with TRBJ2-1; D may be TRBD2 (5 bases). Per germline, CDR1 SGHTS and CDR2 YDEGEE. The germline V and J ends were trimmed by 4 bases and 5 bases, with 13 bases remaining between them. CDR3 length equals 14 residues. CDR3 loop: CASSRTFSNNEQFF. The CDR3 bases are TGTGCCAGCAGCCGGACTTTCAGTAACAATGAGCAGTTCTTC.

The rearrangement joins TRBV24-1 to TRBJ1-2; no clear D. The V gene lost 2 bases and the J gene lost 4 bases, with 4 bases spanning the gap. The CDR3 totals 12 residues. The germline gives CDR1 KGHDR, CDR2 SFDVKD. The DNA of the CDR3 is TGTGCCACCAGTGATTCCTCCTATGGCTACACCTTC. Residues: CATSDSSYGYTF.